The rows below give T cell receptor beta chains drawn from one sample of a study of identical twins. TCRdb re-derived calls from the 5' RACE reads in MiXCR, one entry per CDR3 protein. The sample holds roughly 540,000 distinct CDR3 sequences; under 25% are singletons and the top ten take around 1%. The sample was also linked to a second study, of T cells expressing NK-cell markers.

Material for sequencing was CD4+ T cells sorted from blood. Receptors originate from a woman aged 18-30 years in good health. Each CDR3 is given with its conserved first and last residue. The D gene is left open where the match is weak. The size field is filled for only some rows; it gives once, few, many or a size class.

d_gene	abundance	v_gene	j_gene	len	CDR3aa	CDR3nt
NA	NA	TRBV5-1	TRBJ2-7	12	CASSLAQDEQYF	TGCGCCAGCAGCTTGGCCCAGGACGAGCAGTACTTC
NA	many	TRBV7-9	TRBJ1-1	14	CASSLGATNTEAFF	TGTGCCAGCAGCTTAGGGGCCACGAACACTGAAGCTTTCTTT
NA	few	TRBV20-1	TRBJ2-5	14	CSARDLSKSETQYF	TGCAGTGCTAGAGACCTTAGCAAATCCGAGACCCAGTACTTC
NA	many	TRBV12-3/TRBV12-4	TRBJ2-7	11	CASSLGNEQYF	TGTGCCAGCAGTTTGGGAAATGAGCAGTACTTC
NA	NA	TRBV20-1	TRBJ2-1	15	CSATKGGVSSGEQFF	TGCAGTGCTACGAAGGGGGGGGTTTCATCGGGAGAGCAGTTCTTC
NA	few	TRBV4-2	TRBJ2-5	14	CASSQVPSQETQYF	TGTGCCAGCAGCCAAGTACCAAGCCAAGAGACCCAGTACTTC
NA	NA	TRBV4-3	TRBJ2-1	16	CASSQWIQMSYNEQFF	TGCGCCAGCAGCCAATGGATCCAGATGTCCTACAATGAGCAGTTCTTC
NA	few	TRBV7-8	TRBJ2-5	11	CASSKASFLYF	TGTGCCAGCAGCAAGGCGAGCTTCCTGTACTTC
NA	few	TRBV7-2	TRBJ1-5	13	CASSLDGVKPQHF	TGTGCCAGCAGCTTAGATGGAGTGAAGCCCCAGCATTTT
TRBD1	NA	TRBV12-3/TRBV12-4	TRBJ1-1	16	CASSPGEGQANTEAFF	TGTGCCAGCAGTCCCGGAGAGGGACAGGCCAACACTGAAGCTTTCTTT
NA	few	TRBV12-3/TRBV12-4	TRBJ1-4	15	CASSPRGAANEKLFF	TGTGCCAGCAGTCCTCGCGGGGCGGCTAATGAAAAACTGTTTTTT
TRBD1	many	TRBV29-1	TRBJ2-6	16	CSVLPQGAFGANVLTF	TGCAGCGTTCTACCGCAGGGGGCATTTGGGGCCAACGTCCTGACTTTC
NA	few	TRBV4-3	TRBJ1-4	14	CASSLRAGGEKLFF	TGCGCCAGCAGCCTCCGGGCCGGCGGAGAAAAACTGTTTTTT
NA	few	TRBV12-3/TRBV12-4	TRBJ1-3	16	CASSLGGTSSGNTIYF	TGTGCCAGCAGTTTAGGTGGCACAAGCTCTGGAAACACCATATATTTT
TRBD2	many	TRBV10-2	TRBJ2-5	14	CASSERLAGVTQYF	TGCGCCAGCAGTGAAAGGCTAGCGGGAGTGACCCAGTACTTC
NA	many	TRBV12-3/TRBV12-4	TRBJ1-5	14	CASSFWEGNQPQHF	TGTGCCAGCAGTTTCTGGGAGGGCAATCAGCCCCAGCATTTT
NA	few	TRBV6-2/TRBV6-3	TRBJ2-1	18	CASPTGAYRKGIYNEQFF	TGTGCCAGCCCTACTGGAGCTTACAGGAAGGGGATCTACAATGAGCAGTTCTTC
NA	few	TRBV7-2	TRBJ1-1	13	CASSPRTDTEAFF	TGTGCCAGCAGCCCCAGGACAGACACTGAAGCTTTCTTT
NA	NA	TRBV20-1	TRBJ2-3	13	CSAREGVSDTQYF	TGCAGTGCTAGAGAGGGGGTATCAGATACGCAGTATTTT
NA	few	TRBV7-2	TRBJ2-3	13	CASSLGARDTQYF	TGTGCCAGCAGCTTAGGAGCGCGCGATACGCAGTATTTT
NA	many	TRBV10-3	TRBJ2-7	11	CAILRDGEQYF	TGTGCCATACTCCGGGACGGGGAGCAGTACTTC
NA	few	TRBV29-1	TRBJ1-1	10	CSGSNTEAFF	TGCAGCGGGTCGAACACTGAAGCTTTCTTT
NA	many	TRBV5-1	TRBJ2-1	14	CASSLQQGYNEQFF	TGCGCCAGCAGCTTGCAACAGGGCTACAATGAGCAGTTCTTC